The 20 T cell receptor beta chains below all came from one sample that was sequenced in a study of identical twins. TCRdb itself ran the 5' RACE reads through MiXCR, one entry per CDR3 protein. This sample has some 760,000 distinct CDR3 sequences; about 20% occur once, and the top ten carry less than 15%. The same sample was also studied in work on T cells expressing NK-cell markers.

The sequencing sample was made of PBMCs. These receptors all stem from a woman between 18 and 29 years old in good health.

The V gene is TRBV5-1, the J gene TRBJ1-2; D is unclear. Between the trimmed V and J ends, which lost 4 bases and 7 bases, there was a span of 20 bases. CDR3 length equals 15 residues. Germline CDR1 is SGHRS and CDR2 is YFSETQ. CDR3 DNA sequence: TGCGCCAGCAGCCCGAGCATACGGGGATCGGCTGGCTACACCTTC. Its translation: CASSPSIRGSAGYTF.

The gene calls are TRBV5-1 and TRBJ2-1, with D possibly TRBD2 on 5 matching bases. This CDR3 is 16 amino acids long. Trimming took off 4 bases at V and 7 bases at J, with 21 bases between the two ends. Germline V CDR1 and CDR2: SGHRS, YFSETQ. This CDR3 is CASSPSEGRVRNEQFF. CDR3 bases: TGCGCCAGCAGCCCGTCCGAGGGCCGAGTGAGGAATGAGCAGTTCTTC.

The chain has TRBV7-9 and TRBJ2-3; D might be TRBD2 (5 bases). Per germline, CDR1 SEHNR and CDR2 FQNEAQ (reference sequence). CDR3 length: 15 residues. The ends were cut back, 5 bases at V and 0 bases at J, with 12 bases in the middle. Written as DNA, the CDR3 is TGTGCCAGCAGCCAGGTAGCGACTAGCACAGATACGCAGTATTTT. As protein: CASSQVATSTDTQYF.

This sequence joins TRBV2 and TRBJ2-5, with a tentative D call TRBD2 (6 bases). Trimming pared 4 bases from V and 2 bases from J, leaving 17 bases between. Germline assignment: CDR1 SNHLY and CDR2 FYNNEI. The CDR3 is 16 amino acids. CDR3 sequence reads: CASSVGPGASQETQYF. The CDR3 DNA reads TGTGCCAGCAGTGTGGGGCCGGGAGCATCTCAAGAGACCCAGTACTTC.

J is TRBJ2-1 and V is TRBV29-1, with D maybe TRBD2 (6 bases). The V and J ends lost 0 bases and 8 bases respectively, with 8 bases between them. Germline assignment: CDR1 SQVTM and CDR2 ANQGSEA. The CDR3 has 12 residues. The CDR3 loop reads CSVEDREYEQFF. Written as DNA, the CDR3 is TGCAGCGTTGAAGATCGGGAGTATGAGCAGTTCTTC.

This clonotype was counted between two and nine times. V usage is TRBV19 and J usage is TRBJ1-3; the D is unclear. V was trimmed by 8 bases and J by 0 bases, leaving 11 bases between them. CDR1 and CDR2 from the germline V gene are LNHDA and SQIVND (reference sequence). This CDR3 has 14 amino acids. The CDR3: CASASAASGNTIYF. CDR3 bases: TGTGCCAGTGCCTCCGCAGCCTCTGGAAACACCATATATTTT.

The genes are TRBV20-1 and TRBJ2-3; 9 bases fit TRBD2. CDR3 length equals 14 residues. The germline V gene has CDR1 DFQATT and CDR2 SNEGSKA (reference sequence). Trimming at V came to 6 bases and at J to 4 bases, leaving 8 bases not matched to a gene. CDR3 bases: TGCAGTGCCTTGCGGGGGGGCCTTTCAGATACGCAGTATTTT. This translates into CSALRGGLSDTQYF.

This clonotype was counted many times. CDR3 nucleotide sequence: TGTGCCAGCAGCCCCAGAGGCTCTGGGGCCAACGTCCTGACTTTC. It specifies CASSPRGSGANVLTF. J is TRBJ2-6 and V is TRBV16; D gene uncertain. This CDR3 region has 15 residues. Germline loops: CDR1 KGHSY, CDR2 FQNENV. Trimming stripped 4 bases from V and 0 bases from J, with 7 bases between.

The V call is TRBV5-1, the J call TRBJ2-1, with 7 positions matching TRBD2. After removal of 2 bases from V and 9 bases from J, the junction contained 14 bases not matched to a gene. Germline-derived CDR1 and CDR2 are SGHRS and YFSETQ. The CDR3 is 16 residues long. CDR3 sequence: CASSLRVAGAAGEQFF. The CDR3 coding sequence is TGCGCCAGCAGCTTACGTGTGGCGGGAGCCGCAGGTGAGCAGTTCTTC.

The chain combines TRBV30 with TRBJ2-7, with TRBD1 identical over 9 bases. Germline CDR1 is GTSNPN and CDR2 is SVGIG (reference sequence). This CDR3 spans 14 amino acids. V gave up 2 bases and J gave up 4 bases; unmatched junction bases: 6. CDR3 amino acids: CAWSRTGVTYEQYF. The DNA for the CDR3 is TGTGCCTGGAGTCGGACAGGGGTTACATACGAGCAGTACTTC.

This clonotype was detected only a few times. The chain employs TRBV15 and TRBJ2-7; 8 positions agree with TRBD2. CDR3 length equals 16 residues. From germline, CDR1 is LNHNV and CDR2 YYDKDF (reference sequence). The V and J ends lost 0 bases and 2 bases, in that order; junction bases with no gene match: 6. The CDR3: CATSRDPGLVAYEQYF. CDR3 sequence (DNA): TGTGCCACCAGCAGAGACCCGGGACTAGTGGCCTACGAGCAGTACTTC.

The rearrangement links TRBV7-9 to TRBJ2-1; tentative D call: TRBD2 (6 bases). Trimming stripped 5 bases from V and 0 bases from J, with 14 bases between. The CDR3 is 16 residues long. Germline V gene lookup returns CDR1 SEHNR and CDR2 FQNEAQ (reference sequence). CDR3 sequence (DNA): TGTGCCAGCAGCCCAGGACTATCCCCCTCCTACAATGAGCAGTTCTTC. Its protein is CASSPGLSPSYNEQFF.

The J gene is TRBJ2-1, the V gene TRBV6-2 or TRBV6-3, with D uncertain. The ends were cut back, 7 bases at V and 0 bases at J, with 7 bases in the middle. Germline values: CDR1 MNHEY, CDR2 SVGEGT. This CDR3 is built from 13 residues. The CDR3 region has the DNA TGTGCCAGCACACCGAGCTCCTACAATGAGCAGTTCTTC. Translation: CASTPSSYNEQFF.

The rearrangement joins TRBV20-1 to TRBJ2-7, with no clear D. V was cut by 6 bases and J by 3 bases, with 18 bases left in between. CDR1 is DFQATT, CDR2 SNEGSKA, per germline (reference sequence). This CDR3 spans 14 amino acids. The CDR3 DNA is TGCAGTGCGCAGAGTGGTCTCGGGTACTACGAGCAGTACTTC. As protein: CSAQSGLGYYEQYF.

The chain uses TRBV7-6 and TRBJ2-3; D is ambiguous. Germline V gene sequence: CDR1 SGHVS, CDR2 FNYEAQ. The germline V and J ends were trimmed by 3 bases and 6 bases, with 16 bases remaining between them. The CDR3 totals 15 residues. The CDR3 region has the DNA TGTGCCAGCAGCTTTTGGGCCAGCCCCACGGATACGCAGTATTTT. Translated, it gives CASSFWASPTDTQYF.

The chain carries TRBV27 and TRBJ1-2; D possibly corresponds to TRBD1 (6 bases). Germline CDR1 is MNHEY and CDR2 is SMNVEV (reference sequence). V dropped 2 bases and J dropped 7 bases, with 26 bases sitting between them. This CDR3 contains 18 residues. CDR3 sequence: CASSLSLLPGQPFFGYTF. CDR3 nucleotide sequence: TGTGCCAGCAGTTTAAGTTTGCTGCCGGGACAACCTTTTTTTGGCTACACCTTC.

CDR3 protein: CASTQLHLLGEKLFF. CDR3 DNA: TGTGCCAGCACCCAATTACACCTCCTTGGGGAAAAACTGTTTTTT. The chain combines TRBV12-3 or TRBV12-4 with TRBJ1-4; no clear D. This CDR3 has 15 residues. Trimming shortened V by 7 bases and J by 8 bases, and 20 bases separated the two germline ends.

This clonotype has only a few counts. CDR3 protein: CASTSSTDTQYF. Here the CDR3 DNA reads TGTGCCAGCACCTCATCAACGGATACGCAGTATTTT. V usage is TRBV12-3 or TRBV12-4 and J usage is TRBJ2-3; no definite D call. CDR3 size: 12 residues. The V end lost 7 bases, the J end lost 6 bases, and 11 bases lay between the germline ends.

This clonotype was seen a few times. V and J are TRBV11-2 and TRBJ2-4; 14 positions match TRBD2. V was pared by 4 bases and J by 0 bases, with 8 bases of the junction left unmatched. CDR3 length equals 19 residues. Germline V gives CDR1 SGHAT, CDR2 FQNNGV. CDR3 DNA: TGTGCCAGCAGCTCCCCGGGACTAGCGGGGGAGAAAGCCAAAAACATTCAGTACTTC. This sequence encodes CASSSPGLAGEKAKNIQYF.

The chain combines TRBV21-1 with TRBJ2-3; the table's D call TRBD1 went unverified against the DNA. TRBV21-1 is annotated as a pseudogene. The CDR3 consists of 13 residues. This CDR3 is CASSKVRGGTQYF. The CDR3, as DNA: TGTGCCAGCAGCAAAGTGCGAGGGGGTACGCAGTATTTT.